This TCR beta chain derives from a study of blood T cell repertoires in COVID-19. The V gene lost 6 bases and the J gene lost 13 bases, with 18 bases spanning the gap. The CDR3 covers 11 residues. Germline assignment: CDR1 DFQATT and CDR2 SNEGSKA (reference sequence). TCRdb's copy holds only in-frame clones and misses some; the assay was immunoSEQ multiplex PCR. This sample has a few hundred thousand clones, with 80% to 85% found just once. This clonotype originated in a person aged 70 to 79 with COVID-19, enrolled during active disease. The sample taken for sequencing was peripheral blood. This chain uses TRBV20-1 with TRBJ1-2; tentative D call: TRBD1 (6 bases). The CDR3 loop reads CSAPATGSPTF. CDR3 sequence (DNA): TGCAGTGCCCCCGCAACAGGGAGCCCCACCTTC.